These 28 T cell receptor beta chains came from one sample sequenced in a study of vaccination and CD4 T cells after COVID-19. MiXCR, run by TCRdb on the PCR reads, gives a single entry per CDR3 protein. The data contain 30,000 or so distinct CDR3 sequences, 49% of them seen just once; the ten biggest clones take up 5.5% to 7.5%. Time point noted: late sampling 161 to 241 days after vaccination in three convalescent patients. The specimen was CD4+ T cells from blood, collected about 7 months after SARS-CoV-2 vaccination. These receptor sequences come from a human donor who had recovered from COVID-19.

The J gene is TRBJ2-7, the V gene TRBV12-3 or TRBV12-4; 10 bases fit TRBD1. The CDR3 runs to 14 residues. V gave up 5 bases and J gave up 3 bases; unmatched junction bases: 4. CDR3: CASSGTGASYEQYF. The CDR3, as DNA: TGTGCCAGCAGTGGGACAGGGGCCAGCTACGAGCAGTACTTC.

Only a few counts were recorded for this clonotype. V and J are TRBV6-2 or TRBV6-3 and TRBJ2-5; D is uncertain. Trimming left V 7 bases short and J 5 bases short, with 14 bases between. Germline V CDR1 and CDR2: MNHEY, SVGEGT. CDR3 length equals 13 residues. The CDR3 reads CASTPALTETQYF. The CDR3 DNA reads as TGTGCCAGCACCCCAGCACTGACGGAGACCCAGTACTTC.

This clonotype has more than one count but fewer than ten. The chain combines TRBV7-2 with TRBJ2-3; no definite D call. V was pared by 5 bases and J by 0 bases, with 6 bases between. Looked up from germline, CDR1 is SGHTA and CDR2 is FQGNSA. CDR3 size: 13 residues. The CDR3 here is CASSLLSTDTQYF. The DNA of the CDR3 is TGTGCCAGCAGCCTGCTGAGCACAGATACGCAGTATTTT. Supplemented by reference TRBV7-2 and TRBJ2-3, the full variable domain reads GAGVSQSPSNKVTEKGKDVELRCDPISGHTALYWYRQSLGQGLEFLIYFQGNSAPDKSGLPSDRFSAERTGGSVSTLTIQRTQQEDSAVYLCASSLLSTDTQYFGPGTRLTVL.

This clonotype was recorded once. The rearrangement joins TRBV6-2 or TRBV6-3 to TRBJ2-7; D may match TRBD1 or TRBD2 (5 bases each). The CDR3 is 15 residues long. CDR1 is MNHEY, CDR2 SVGEGT, per germline. Trimming shortened V by 8 bases and J by 0 bases, and 17 bases separated the two germline ends. CDR3 in amino acids: CASVSSAGSSYEQYF. In nucleotides, the CDR3 is TGTGCCAGCGTTTCCTCGGCAGGGAGCTCCTACGAGCAGTACTTC.

This chain connects TRBV28 to TRBJ1-2; D is possibly TRBD1 (5 bases). Per germline, CDR1 MDHEN and CDR2 SYDVKM. The CDR3 covers 14 residues. Trimming left V 3 bases short and J 4 bases short, with 12 bases between. The DNA for the CDR3 is TGTGCCAGCAGTTTTTGGGCAGGGACCTATGGCTACACCTTC. As protein: CASSFWAGTYGYTF.

The chain has TRBV10-2 and TRBJ2-7; 7 positions match TRBD1. Germline V gene data show CDR1 as WSHSY and CDR2 as SAAADI. CDR3 length: 14 residues. The trim removed 3 bases at V and 2 bases at J, leaving 4 bases unmatched. The CDR3 reads CASSDQDRAYEQYF. Written as DNA, the CDR3 is TGCGCCAGCAGTGACCAAGACAGGGCCTACGAGCAGTACTTC.

This chain joins TRBV28 and TRBJ1-2, with D hard to call. V was trimmed by 7 bases and J by 4 bases, leaving 13 bases between them. Per germline, CDR1 MDHEN and CDR2 SYDVKM. The length of the CDR3 is 13 residues. The CDR3: CASNRAGFYGYTF. CDR3 DNA sequence: TGTGCCAGCAACCGGGCGGGGTTCTATGGCTACACCTTC.

This clonotype was observed a few times. The V gene is TRBV6-2 or TRBV6-3, the J gene TRBJ2-7, with TRBD2 identical over 8 bases. Germline V lookup: CDR1 MNHEY, CDR2 SVGEGT. The CDR3 is 16 residues long. The J segment lost 5 bases and the V segment lost 2 bases, leaving 11 bases of the junction unmatched. This chain's CDR3 is CASSYPTGGVIHEQYF. CDR3 bases: TGTGCCAGCAGTTACCCGACGGGAGGGGTAATACACGAGCAGTACTTC.

This clonotype was observed once. The rearrangement uses TRBV7-3 and TRBJ2-1; D may be TRBD1 or TRBD2 (5 bases each). Trimming pared 5 bases from V and 6 bases from J, leaving 14 bases between. The CDR3 consists of 14 residues. CDR1 and CDR2 (germline): SGHTA, FQGTGA. In nucleotides, the CDR3 is TGTGCCAGCAGCCCAAAGGGACCGCTCAATGAGCAGTTCTTC. It specifies CASSPKGPLNEQFF.

The chain recombines TRBV7-2 with TRBJ2-7; no definite D call. The CDR3 runs to 11 residues. Germline assignment: CDR1 SGHTA and CDR2 FQGNSA. V shed 2 bases and J shed 5 bases, with 4 bases lying between them. The CDR3 DNA reads TGTGCCAGCAGCTTATACCACGAGCAGTACTTC. Its protein product is CASSLYHEQYF.

The chain couples TRBV19 to TRBJ2-7; D unresolved. The CDR3 length is 11 residues. V lost 1 base and J lost 11, with 9 bases in between. Germline values: CDR1 LNHDA, CDR2 SQIVND (reference sequence). CDR3 protein: CASSIGTMEYF. The CDR3 DNA is TGTGCCAGTAGTATAGGAACCATGGAGTACTTC.

In the case of this clonotype: Without the conserved terminal phenylalanine or tryptophan, this CDR3 likely stems from a read error. The J gene is TRBJ2-3, the V gene TRBV2; D gene uncertain. Trimming left V 6 bases short and J 2 bases short, with 3 bases between. The germline V gene has CDR1 SNHLY and CDR2 FYNNEI. The CDR3 consists of 11 residues. The CDR3 sequence is CASSLTDTQYL. The CDR3, as DNA: TGTGCCAGCAGCCTCACAGATACGCAGTATCTT.

The V and J genes are TRBV20-1 and TRBJ2-7, with D perhaps matching TRBD1 (6 bases). This CDR3 region has 15 residues. Germline V gene lookup returns CDR1 DFQATT and CDR2 SNEGSKA (reference sequence). Trimming took 0 bases from V and 4 from J, leaving 16 bases between them. The CDR3, as DNA: TGCAGTGCTAGAGATACCCGGGTCAGGGGATACGAGCAGTACTTC. This translates into CSARDTRVRGYEQYF.

This clonotype was counted a few times. V is TRBV20-1 and J is TRBJ1-2; D unresolved. In germline, CDR1 is DFQATT, CDR2 SNEGSKA (reference sequence). The CDR3 covers 15 residues. The germline V and J ends were trimmed by 0 bases and 8 bases, with 19 bases remaining between them. The CDR3 is CSARDSGQPREGYTF. The CDR3 DNA reads TGCAGTGCTAGAGATTCCGGGCAACCACGCGAAGGCTACACCTTC.

The gene calls are TRBV20-1 and TRBJ2-2; a weak D match, TRBD2 (7 bases). CDR3 length: 16 residues. Germline CDR1 DFQATT, CDR2 SNEGSKA (reference sequence). V lost 0 bases and J lost 6, with 17 bases in between. The CDR3 loop reads CSARDYGAGAPGELFF. The CDR3 DNA reads as TGCAGTGCTAGAGATTATGGGGCGGGGGCGCCCGGGGAGCTGTTTTTT.

This chain joins TRBV6-1 and TRBJ2-3, with TRBD2 as a possible D gene (6 bases). CDR3 size: 14 residues. Germline loops: CDR1 MNHNS, CDR2 SASEGT. Trimming pared 8 bases from V and 9 bases from J, leaving 21 bases between. CDR3 amino acids: CASGFIGSLATQYF. The CDR3 nucleotides read TGTGCCAGCGGGTTCATCGGGAGCCTGGCAACGCAGTATTTT.

A few counts support this clonotype. The chain carries TRBV7-9 and TRBJ2-7, with 13 bases lining up with TRBD2. In germline, CDR1 is SEHNR, CDR2 FQNEAQ (reference sequence). V lost 5 bases, J lost 2 bases, and 3 bases stayed unmatched. The CDR3 consists of 15 residues. As DNA, the CDR3 is TGTGCCAGCAGCGACGGGACTAGCGGGACCTACGAGCAGTACTTC. Translation: CASSDGTSGTYEQYF.

In this sample, this clonotype turned up a few times. V gene TRBV24-1 combines with J gene TRBJ2-2; 11 bases map to TRBD2. With V trimmed by 1 base and J by 3 bases, 0 bases remained unmatched. Germline CDR1 is KGHDR and CDR2 is SFDVKD. CDR3 length: 16 residues. CDR3 amino acids: CATSDLLAGDTGELFF. The CDR3 coding sequence is TGTGCCACCAGTGATTTACTAGCGGGAGACACCGGGGAGCTGTTTTTT.

The V and J genes are TRBV29-1 and TRBJ2-5, with 8 bases matching TRBD2. The CDR3 has 13 amino acids. The V gene's germline CDR1 is SQVTM and CDR2 ANQGSEA. With 7 bases clipped from V and 0 bases from J, the junction kept 4 bases outside the gene matches. For the CDR3, the DNA is TGCAGCGCCCCGGGGGGGAACCAAGAGACCCAGTACTTC. It translates to CSAPGGNQETQYF.

The rearrangement joins TRBV20-1 to TRBJ2-5, with a tentative D call TRBD1 (6 bases). Germline V CDR1 and CDR2: DFQATT, SNEGSKA (reference sequence). Trimming removed 4 bases at V and 5 bases at J, with 20 bases between. The CDR3 totals 15 residues. The chain's CDR3 is CSAKTGEHSTETQYF. For the CDR3, the DNA is TGCAGTGCTAAGACAGGAGAGCATTCTACGGAGACCCAGTACTTC.

The chain recombines TRBV18 with TRBJ2-1, with a weak D call TRBD2 (5 bases). Germline CDR1 reads KGHSH; CDR2 reads LQKENI. Trimming removed 6 bases at V and 1 base at J, with 13 bases between. The CDR3 consists of 15 residues. CDR3 in DNA: TGTGCCAGCTCTCCGGGGAGTAGATCCTACAATGAGCAGTTCTTC. Its protein is CASSPGSRSYNEQFF.

V usage is TRBV6-5 and J usage is TRBJ1-2; D unclear. Per the germline V gene, CDR1 is MNHEY and CDR2 is SVGAGI. This CDR3 has 12 amino acids. Trimming stripped 4 bases from V and 6 bases from J, with 9 bases between. The CDR3 DNA sequence: TGTGCCAGCAGTTTACGTGGGAATGGCTACACCTTC. Amino acid sequence: CASSLRGNGYTF.

This clonotype turned up a few times. The V and J genes are TRBV28 and TRBJ1-6; D is ambiguous. Deletions cut 6 bases from V and 2 bases from J, with 17 bases between. Germline V gene lookup returns CDR1 MDHEN and CDR2 SYDVKM. The CDR3 sequence is 17 residues long. The CDR3 nucleotides read TGTGCCAGCAGAACGACCGAGGGTTGGGCCTATAATTCACCCCTCCACTTT. This translates into CASRTTEGWAYNSPLHF.

The V gene is TRBV10-3, the J gene TRBJ1-1, with D maybe TRBD1 (6 bases). Germline V CDR1 and CDR2: ENHRY, SYGVKD. CDR3 length: 14 residues. The V end was cut by 2 bases, the J end by 2 bases, with 9 bases between. The CDR3 sequence is CAISEPGVNTEAFF. The DNA of the CDR3 is TGTGCCATCAGTGAGCCAGGGGTTAACACTGAAGCTTTCTTT.

The chain combines TRBV12-3 or TRBV12-4 with TRBJ2-7; D possibly matches TRBD1 or TRBD2 (5 bases each). V was clipped by 5 bases and J by 3 bases, with 17 bases between them. CDR3 length: 15 residues. The CDR3 region has the DNA TGTGCCAGCAGTCCCACCGGGACCTTAGTCTACGAGCAGTACTTC. It specifies CASSPTGTLVYEQYF.

The V call is TRBV20-1, the J call TRBJ2-5, with D possibly matching TRBD2 (7 bases). Trimming pared 0 bases from V and 1 base from J, leaving 15 bases between. The CDR3 contains 16 residues. Germline V CDR1 and CDR2: DFQATT, SNEGSKA (reference sequence). CDR3 DNA: TGCAGTGCTAGAGATGGGGGCGGGAGAACCCAAGAGACCCAGTACTTC. Translated, it gives CSARDGGGRTQETQYF.

The rearrangement links TRBV7-2 to TRBJ2-1, with no clear D. Per the germline V gene, CDR1 is SGHTA and CDR2 is FQGNSA. CDR3 length equals 13 residues. V shed 0 bases and J shed 9 bases, with 9 bases lying between them. Here the CDR3 reads CASSLAGLGEQFF. CDR3 DNA sequence: TGTGCCAGCAGCTTAGCTGGTCTCGGTGAGCAGTTCTTC.

The V and J genes are TRBV28 and TRBJ2-1, with TRBD2 matching over 7 bases. Germline CDR1 reads MDHEN; CDR2 reads SYDVKM. The CDR3 is 14 amino acids. V dropped 3 bases and J dropped 5; count of bases not matched to a gene: 4. For the CDR3, the DNA is TGTGCCAGCAGTTTCCCGGGAGGCCACAATGAGCAGTTCTTC. It specifies CASSFPGGHNEQFF.